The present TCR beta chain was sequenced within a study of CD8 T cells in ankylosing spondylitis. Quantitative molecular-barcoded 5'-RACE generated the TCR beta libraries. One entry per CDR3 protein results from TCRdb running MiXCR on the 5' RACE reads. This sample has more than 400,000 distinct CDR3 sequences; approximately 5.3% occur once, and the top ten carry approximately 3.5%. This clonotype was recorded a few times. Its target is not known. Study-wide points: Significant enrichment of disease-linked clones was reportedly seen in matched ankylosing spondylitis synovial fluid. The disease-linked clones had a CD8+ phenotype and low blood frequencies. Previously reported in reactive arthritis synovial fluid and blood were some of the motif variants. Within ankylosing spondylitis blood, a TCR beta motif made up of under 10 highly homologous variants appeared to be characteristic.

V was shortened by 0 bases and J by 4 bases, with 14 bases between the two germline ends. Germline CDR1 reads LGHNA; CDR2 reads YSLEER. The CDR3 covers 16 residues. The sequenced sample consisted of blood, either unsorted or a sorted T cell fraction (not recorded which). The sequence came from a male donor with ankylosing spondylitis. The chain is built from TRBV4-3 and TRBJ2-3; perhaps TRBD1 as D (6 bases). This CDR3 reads CASSQEMGRGSDTQYF. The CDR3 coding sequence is TGCGCCAGCAGCCAAGAAATGGGCAGGGGTTCAGATACGCAGTATTTT.